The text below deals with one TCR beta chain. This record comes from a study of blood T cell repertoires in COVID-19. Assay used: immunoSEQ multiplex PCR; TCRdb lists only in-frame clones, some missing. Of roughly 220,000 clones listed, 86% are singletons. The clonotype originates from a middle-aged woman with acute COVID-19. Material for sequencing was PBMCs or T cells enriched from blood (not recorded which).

The CDR3 here is CAISATGGTEAFF. As DNA, the CDR3 is TGTGCCATCAGTGCAACGGGGGGCACTGAAGCTTTCTTT. The chain uses TRBV10-3 and TRBJ1-1; TRBD1 is a possible D gene (5 bases). Trimming left V 4 bases short and J 4 bases short, with 10 bases between. Germline V gene lookup returns CDR1 ENHRY and CDR2 SYGVKD. The CDR3 has 13 amino acids.